These T cell receptor beta chains were read from a single sample in a study of control samples from healthy donors and cancer patients. Only in-frame clones appear in the TCRdb table, and some are missing; sequencing was by immunoSEQ multiplex PCR. The top ten hold about 1.4% of the sample, which has approximately 220,000 clones, just under 95% seen once. The source material was blood. The receptors originated from a middle-aged man in good health. CDR3s include the opening cysteine and the closing phenylalanine or tryptophan.

V gene: TRBV7-8
J gene: TRBJ2-2
CDR3 protein: CASSYKPTGITGELFF

V gene: TRBV19
J gene: TRBJ1-3
CDR3 protein: CASKKGENTIYF

V gene: TRBV2
J gene: TRBJ1-1
CDR3 protein: CASKTVDPMNTEAFF

V gene: TRBV19
J gene: TRBJ1-1
CDR3 protein: CASSIADTGGEAFF

V gene: TRBV7-3
J gene: TRBJ2-2
CDR3 protein: CASSSRMGGELFF

V gene: TRBV18
J gene: TRBJ1-3
CDR3 protein: CASSPPGSLLSGNTIYF

V gene: TRBV9
J gene: TRBJ2-2
CDR3 protein: CASSKRGYTGELFF

V gene: TRBV5-6
J gene: TRBJ1-3
CDR3 protein: CASSSNYRGDTIYF

V gene: TRBV18
J gene: TRBJ2-6
CDR3 protein: CASSPYSGTGANVLTF

V gene: TRBV5-5
J gene: TRBJ2-5
CDR3 protein: CASSLWGRETQYF

V gene: TRBV4-2
J gene: TRBJ2-3
CDR3 protein: CASSHPGGTGGVTDTQYF

V gene: TRBV5-1
J gene: TRBJ2-3
CDR3 protein: CASSRPTGTGRTDTQYF

V gene: TRBV27
J gene: TRBJ1-3
CDR3 protein: CASSLRGQGNTIYF

V gene: TRBV5-1
J gene: TRBJ2-1
CDR3 protein: CARGSGGGYRGEQFF

V gene: TRBV6-5
J gene: TRBJ2-7
CDR3 protein: CASSPRGTSYEQYF

V gene: TRBV6-1
J gene: TRBJ2-2
CDR3 protein: CASSEQPNTGELFF

V gene: TRBV29-1
J gene: TRBJ2-3
CDR3 protein: CSVGLDSTDTQYF

V gene: TRBV5-4
J gene: TRBJ2-5
CDR3 protein: CASSLELAGDQTQYF

V gene: TRBV11-2
J gene: TRBJ2-2
CDR3 protein: CASSFRSASGANTGELFF

V gene: TRBV5-6
J gene: TRBJ1-2
CDR3 protein: CASSSEGVSTF

V gene: TRBV5-1
J gene: TRBJ1-2
CDR3 protein: CASSLGQFYGYTF

V gene: TRBV7-2
J gene: TRBJ2-3
CDR3 protein: CASSLAASTDTQYF

V gene: TRBV28
J gene: TRBJ2-7
CDR3 protein: CASSNLDSPYEQYF

V gene: TRBV28
J gene: TRBJ1-5
CDR3 protein: CASFTRQGGNQPQHF

V gene: TRBV10-3
J gene: TRBJ2-2
CDR3 protein: CAISESMPNTGELFF

V gene: TRBV10-3
J gene: TRBJ1-5
CDR3 protein: CASRDRERQPQHF

V gene: TRBV30
J gene: TRBJ1-3
CDR3 protein: CAWSPGQFSGNTIYF

V gene: TRBV24-1
J gene: TRBJ1-2
CDR3 protein: CATSDHYGYTF

V gene: TRBV5-1
J gene: TRBJ2-6
CDR3 protein: CASSLAGAIAGANVLTF

V gene: TRBV5-1
J gene: TRBJ2-3
CDR3 protein: CASSFGAGGQDTQYF

V gene: TRBV5-1
J gene: TRBJ2-3
CDR3 protein: CASSLGESTDTQYF

V gene: TRBV24-1
J gene: TRBJ2-1
CDR3 protein: CATSDPGRSGLNEQFF

V gene: TRBV5-5
J gene: TRBJ1-4
CDR3 protein: CASSLLTGTEYEKLFF

V gene: TRBV6-5
J gene: TRBJ1-4
CDR3 protein: CASSTTGTGGEKLFF

V gene: TRBV28
J gene: TRBJ1-6
CDR3 protein: CASYAADRGNSPLHF

V gene: TRBV10-3
J gene: TRBJ1-1
CDR3 protein: CAIRGPNTEAFF

V gene: TRBV13
J gene: TRBJ2-2
CDR3 protein: CASSFTGGRNTGELFF

V gene: TRBV19
J gene: TRBJ1-2
CDR3 protein: CASKPRAGNYGYTF

V gene: TRBV30
J gene: TRBJ1-3
CDR3 protein: CAWTGGGNTIYF

V gene: TRBV5-1
J gene: TRBJ2-1
CDR3 protein: CASSFVGERNEQFF

V gene: TRBV2
J gene: TRBJ2-6
CDR3 protein: CASHRDSGANVLTF

V gene: TRBV11-3
J gene: TRBJ2-3
CDR3 protein: CASSLGDTSTDTQYF

V gene: TRBV11-3
J gene: TRBJ2-7
CDR3 protein: CASSGRGSYEQYF

V gene: TRBV7-2
J gene: TRBJ1-1
CDR3 protein: CASSSRPGTAAEAFF

V gene: TRBV28
J gene: TRBJ1-2
CDR3 protein: CASRIGISYGYTF

V gene: TRBV28
J gene: TRBJ2-7
CDR3 protein: CASSLDSSYEQYF

V gene: TRBV28
J gene: TRBJ1-2
CDR3 protein: CASSFPRRNGYTF

V gene: TRBV19
J gene: TRBJ1-2
CDR3 protein: CASSIRAQGPSGYTF

V gene: TRBV6-6
J gene: TRBJ1-2
CDR3 protein: CASSTGSGYTF

V gene: TRBV15
J gene: TRBJ1-2
CDR3 protein: CATSDPGQGHYGYTF

V gene: TRBV29-1
J gene: TRBJ1-1
CDR3 protein: CSVGTGPQAFF

V gene: TRBV2
J gene: TRBJ1-1
CDR3 protein: CASRSLDGGTEAFF